The 29 T cell receptor beta chains below were found in one sample sequenced in a study of cytomegalovirus exposure and HLA in healthy donors. The PCR employed 60 Vbeta primers together with 13 Jbeta primers. Using immunoSEQ multiplex PCR, the repertoire was profiled, and TCRdb retains in-frame clones only, with some absent. This sample has about 130,000 clones, with 66% found just once. Sequenced: PBMCs. The source of these receptors is a human donor in good health.

This clone was seen just once. The DNA of the CDR3 is TGTGCCAGCAGTCTAAGGCGAGGGGGGACCCAGTACTTC. It yields the protein CASSLRRGGTQYF. This chain uses TRBV27 with TRBJ2-5; D perhaps matches TRBD1 (6 bases). Germline V gene lookup returns CDR1 MNHEY and CDR2 SMNVEV (reference sequence). Trimming shortened V by 5 bases and J by 7 bases, and 14 bases separated the two germline ends. There are 13 residues in the CDR3.

In its sample, this clone was seen a few times. The V gene is TRBV10-2, the J gene TRBJ2-5; a weak D match, TRBD2 (6 bases). This CDR3 has 12 residues. Germline CDR1 WSHSY, CDR2 SAAADI. The V and J ends lost 4 bases and 4 bases respectively, with 7 bases between them. This CDR3 reads CASSAEGETQYF. Here the CDR3 DNA reads TGCGCCAGCAGTGCGGAGGGAGAGACCCAGTACTTC.

The V gene is TRBV6-1, the J gene TRBJ2-7; TRBD1 matches at 7 bases. V was pared by 3 bases and J by 2 bases, with 7 bases of the junction left unmatched. Per the germline V gene, CDR1 is MNHNS and CDR2 is SASEGT. The length of the CDR3 is 15 residues. The CDR3 nucleotides are TGTGCCAGCAGTGACCGCCGGGACAGAGCCTACGAGCAGTACTTC. Protein sequence: CASSDRRDRAYEQYF.

This clone has only a few counts. The sample carries other DNA sequences with the same CDR3. The chain is built from TRBV5-1 and TRBJ2-7, with D hard to call. The V end lost 4 bases, the J end lost 4 bases, and 9 bases lay between the germline ends. Germline-derived CDR1 and CDR2 are SGHRS and YFSETQ. The CDR3 covers 12 residues. The CDR3 spells CASSPAGYEQYF. The CDR3 DNA reads TGCGCCAGCAGCCCTGCCGGGTACGAGCAGTACTTC. Supplemented by reference TRBV5-1 and TRBJ2-7, the full variable domain reads KAGVTQTPRYLIKTRGQQVTLSCSPISGHRSVSWYQQTPGQGLQFLFEYFSETQRNKGNFPGRFSGRQFSNSRSEMNVSTLELGDSALYLCASSPAGYEQYFGPGTRLTVT.

CDR3 DNA sequence: TGTGCCAGCAGCTTAGGGACAGGGGGAGGCTATGGCTACACCTTC. Translating gives CASSLGTGGGYGYTF. V is TRBV7-3 and J is TRBJ1-2; TRBD1 agrees at 11 bases. The germline CDR1 and CDR2 sequences are SGHTA and FQGTGA. This CDR3 contains 15 residues. Trimming took 2 bases from V and 4 from J; bases not matched to a gene: 3.

The V and J genes are TRBV25-1 and TRBJ2-2; TRBD1 might be the D (6 bases). This CDR3 region has 12 residues. Trimming left V 7 bases short and J 6 bases short, with 9 bases between. The V gene's germline CDR1 is MGHDK and CDR2 SYGVNS. The CDR3 loop is CASNAGAGELFF. The CDR3 nucleotides are TGTGCCAGCAATGCAGGGGCCGGGGAGCTGTTTTTT.

This rearrangement joins TRBV9 to TRBJ1-4, with 7 bases matching TRBD1. The J segment lost 8 bases and the V segment lost 7 bases, leaving 8 bases of the junction unmatched. Germline CDR1 is SGDLS and CDR2 is YYNGEE. The CDR3 runs 13 residues. CDR3 region: CASSEGAREKLFF. For the CDR3, the DNA is TGTGCCAGCTCCGAGGGGGCTAGAGAAAAACTGTTTTTT.

The chain is built from TRBV6-6 and TRBJ2-5; tentative D call: TRBD2 (6 bases). Trimming cost V 7 bases and J 4 bases, with 13 bases left between them. The CDR3 runs 13 residues. Germline assignment: CDR1 MNHNY and CDR2 SVGAGI (reference sequence). The CDR3 loop is CASTLGGLETQYF. In DNA form, the CDR3 reads TGTGCCAGCACTTTGGGGGGTTTAGAGACCCAGTACTTC.

The chain joins TRBV7-3 to TRBJ2-3, with D maybe TRBD2 (6 bases). V was trimmed by 5 bases and J by 0 bases, leaving 9 bases between them. Germline lookup yields CDR1 SGHTA and CDR2 FQGTGA. The CDR3 has 14 residues. The CDR3 loop is CASSRGTSTDTQYF. The CDR3 DNA is TGTGCCAGCAGCCGGGGGACTAGCACAGATACGCAGTATTTT.

This clone appeared a few times. This CDR3 reads CASSDPGQGVPEAFF. For the CDR3, the DNA is TGTGCCAGCAGTGACCCGGGACAGGGGGTTCCTGAAGCTTTCTTT. The chain carries TRBV25-1 and TRBJ1-1; TRBD1 matches 11 bases. Germline CDR1 MGHDK, CDR2 SYGVNS. There are 15 residues in the CDR3. V lost 3 bases to trimming and J lost 6 bases; unmatched junction nucleotides: 6.

The V gene is TRBV18, the J gene TRBJ2-7; 7 bases are shared with TRBD1. Per germline, CDR1 KGHSH and CDR2 LQKENI. This CDR3 region has 13 residues. Unmatched junction bases numbered 4, after V lost 2 bases and J lost 6 bases. The DNA for the CDR3 is TGTGCCAGCTCACCAGACGGGACAGTCGAGCAGTACTTC. It encodes CASSPDGTVEQYF.

V usage is TRBV5-1 and J usage is TRBJ2-5; 8 positions match TRBD2. Germline trimming cut 2 bases from V and 2 bases from J; bases unmatched to any gene: 14. The CDR3 loop spans 18 amino acids. CDR1 is SGHRS and CDR2 is YFSETQ in the germline V gene. DNA for the CDR3: TGCGCCAGCAGCTTACCGACTAGCGCGAGGGTCCGTCAAGAGACCCAGTACTTC. It codes for CASSLPTSARVRQETQYF.

The V call is TRBV10-3, the J call TRBJ1-2, with D possibly TRBD1 on 6 matching bases. The CDR3 is made up of 13 amino acids. Germline-derived CDR1 and CDR2 are ENHRY and SYGVKD. V lost 3 bases, J lost 3 bases, and 8 bases lay in between. CDR3 loop: CAISEQGYYGYTF. DNA for the CDR3: TGTGCCATCAGTGAACAGGGTTACTATGGCTACACCTTC.

This clone was counted only a few times. The chain has TRBV15 and TRBJ2-1, with 7 bases matching TRBD1. This CDR3 is built from 14 residues. Losses at the gene ends were 4 bases for V and 2 bases for J; bases not matched to a gene: 2. Germline V gene sequence: CDR1 LNHNV, CDR2 YYDKDF (reference sequence). CDR3 DNA: TGTGCCACCAGCAAGGGGGCGGCCTACAATGAGCAGTTCTTC. It specifies CATSKGAAYNEQFF.

The V and J genes are TRBV25-1 and TRBJ2-1, with D perhaps TRBD1 (5 bases). This CDR3 is 15 amino acids long. Between the trimmed V and J ends, which lost 3 bases and 6 bases, there was a span of 15 bases. Germline-derived CDR1 and CDR2 are MGHDK and SYGVNS. As DNA, the CDR3 is TGTGCCAGCAGTGATTCCAGGGATATCATCAATGAGCAGTTCTTC. Translating it yields CASSDSRDIINEQFF.

The chain's CDR3 is CASSLGQAQETQYF. CDR3 DNA sequence: TGTGCCAGCAGCTTGGGACAGGCCCAAGAGACCCAGTACTTC. The chain couples TRBV5-4 to TRBJ2-5, with a tentative D call TRBD1 (6 bases). The V gene's germline CDR1 is SGHNT and CDR2 YYREEE (reference sequence). The CDR3 totals 14 residues. Trimming shortened V by 0 bases and J by 1 base, and 7 bases separated the two germline ends.

This chain links TRBV11-3 with TRBJ2-7; 8 nucleotides match TRBD1. Germline V gene data show CDR1 as SGHNT and CDR2 as YENEEA. This CDR3 has 14 residues. The trim removed 5 bases at V and 3 bases at J, leaving 6 bases unmatched. CDR3 sequence: CASSHRDRIYEQYF. CDR3 nucleotide sequence: TGTGCCAGCAGCCACCGGGACAGGATCTACGAGCAGTACTTC.

The J gene is TRBJ2-5, the V gene TRBV27, with 14 bases fitting TRBD2. V lost 6 bases to trimming and J lost 6 bases; unmatched junction nucleotides: 6. Per the germline V gene, CDR1 is MNHEY and CDR2 is SMNVEV (reference sequence). The CDR3 is 15 residues long. The DNA for the CDR3 is TGTGCCAGCAGACCAAGACTAGCGGGAGGGAAGACCCAGTACTTC. It specifies CASRPRLAGGKTQYF.

This clone has more than one count but fewer than ten. The J gene is TRBJ1-5, the V gene TRBV6-1; 7 bases are a match to TRBD1. The CDR3 covers 14 residues. CDR1 is MNHNS, CDR2 SASEGT, per germline. J gave up 0 bases and V 6 bases, and 2 bases lay outside the gene matches. The CDR3 sequence: CASRTGSSNQPQHF. The CDR3 DNA reads TGTGCCAGCAGGACAGGGAGTAGCAATCAGCCCCAGCATTTT.

The chain carries TRBV2 and TRBJ2-3; TRBD2 matches at 9 bases. The germline V gene has CDR1 SNHLY and CDR2 FYNNEI. CDR3 length: 14 amino acids. The J segment lost 6 bases and the V segment lost 4 bases, leaving 5 bases of the junction unmatched. This CDR3 reads CASSAGLAYDTQYF. CDR3 sequence (DNA): TGTGCCAGCAGTGCGGGACTAGCATACGATACGCAGTATTTT.

The chain has TRBV19 and TRBJ1-2; 8 bases fit TRBD1. This CDR3 is 14 amino acids long. The trim removed 6 bases at V and 4 bases at J, leaving 7 bases unmatched. CDR1 LNHDA and CDR2 SQIVND come from the germline V gene (reference sequence). CDR3 protein: CASRDRGGGYGYTF. The CDR3 bases are TGTGCCAGTAGAGACAGGGGTGGAGGCTATGGCTACACCTTC.

The rearrangement links TRBV4-1 to TRBJ2-1; 8 positions match TRBD2. J lost 5 bases, V lost 1 base, and 4 bases had no gene match. This CDR3 is built from 15 residues. CDR1 is MGHRA and CDR2 is YSYEKL in the germline V gene. This CDR3 reads CASSQGLARDNEQFF. The CDR3 nucleotides read TGCGCCAGCAGCCAAGGACTAGCGCGCGACAATGAGCAGTTCTTC.

The table lists this clone with a few counts. The CDR3 sequence is CASSVAGEGGEQYF. CDR3 coding DNA: TGTGCCAGCAGCGTAGCGGGGGAGGGAGGCGAGCAGTACTTC. The genes are TRBV9 and TRBJ2-7; 7 nucleotides agree with TRBD2. Germline V CDR1 and CDR2: SGDLS, YYNGEE. J was trimmed by 6 bases and V by 0 bases; bases with no gene match: 6. CDR3 length equals 14 residues. The variable domain in full, completed from reference TRBV9 and TRBJ2-7, reads DSGVTQTPKHLITATGQRVTLRCSPRSGDLSVYWYQQSLDQGLQFLIQYYNGEERAKGNILERFSAQQFPDLHSELNLSSLELGDSALYFCASSVAGEGGEQYFGPGTRLTVT.

The J gene is TRBJ2-1, the V gene TRBV10-3, with 10 bases lining up with TRBD1. The V gene end was trimmed by 4 bases and the J gene end by 6 bases; junction bases not matched to a gene: 6. Germline CDR1 reads ENHRY; CDR2 reads SYGVKD. This CDR3 has 15 residues. The CDR3: CAISVGTGASNEQFF. The CDR3 nucleotides are TGTGCCATCAGTGTGGGGACAGGGGCAAGCAATGAGCAGTTCTTC.

The V and J genes are TRBV6-1 and TRBJ1-5, with TRBD1 identical over 7 bases. Germline V lookup: CDR1 MNHNS, CDR2 SASEGT. V was clipped by 7 bases and J by 7 bases; unmatched bases: 7. This CDR3 is 13 amino acids long. The CDR3 nucleotides are TGTGCCAGCACAGACAGGGAGCGCCAGCCCCAGCATTTT. Its protein product is CASTDRERQPQHF.

The CDR3 DNA follows: TGTGCCAGCAGCTTAGATCAAGCCCAGCCCCAGCATTTT. Its translation: CASSLDQAQPQHF. The genes are TRBV11-2 and TRBJ1-5, with D uncertain. The V gene lost 0 bases and the J gene lost 7 bases, with 7 bases spanning the gap. This CDR3 comprises 13 residues. The V gene's germline CDR1 is SGHAT and CDR2 FQNNGV.

The genes are TRBV19 and TRBJ2-2; TRBD1 matches at 7 bases. With V trimmed by 4 bases and J by 2 bases, 7 bases remained unmatched. Germline CDR1 reads LNHDA; CDR2 reads SQIVND (reference sequence). The CDR3 sequence is 16 residues long. The CDR3: CASSKGQSGNTGELFF. Here the CDR3 DNA reads TGTGCCAGTAGTAAGGGACAGTCGGGAAACACCGGGGAGCTGTTTTTT.

This clone was seen a handful of times. V and J are TRBV9 and TRBJ2-1, with D hard to call. This CDR3 region has 14 residues. The germline gives CDR1 SGDLS, CDR2 YYNGEE. V lost 3 bases and J 0 bases, leaving 7 bases between the germline ends. CDR3 sequence (DNA): TGTGCCAGCAGCGGACACGCCTCCTACAATGAGCAGTTCTTC. This gives the protein CASSGHASYNEQFF.

V gene TRBV11-2 combines with J gene TRBJ2-3, with D possibly being TRBD1 (6 bases). The V and J ends lost 4 bases and 0 bases respectively, with 14 bases between them. CDR1 SGHAT and CDR2 FQNNGV come from the germline V gene. This CDR3 has 16 residues. This CDR3 reads CASSSLDRHSTDTQYF. In DNA, the CDR3 is TGTGCCAGCAGCTCCTTAGACAGGCATAGCACAGATACGCAGTATTTT.